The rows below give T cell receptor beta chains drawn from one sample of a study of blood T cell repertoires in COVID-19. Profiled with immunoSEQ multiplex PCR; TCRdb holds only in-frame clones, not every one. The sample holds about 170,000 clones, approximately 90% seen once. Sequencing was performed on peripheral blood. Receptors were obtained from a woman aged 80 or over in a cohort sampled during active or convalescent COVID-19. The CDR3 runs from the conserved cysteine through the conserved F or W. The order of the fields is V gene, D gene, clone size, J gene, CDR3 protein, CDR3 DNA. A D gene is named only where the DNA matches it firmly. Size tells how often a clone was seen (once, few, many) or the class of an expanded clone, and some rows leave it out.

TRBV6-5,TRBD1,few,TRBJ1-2,CASSPTGGYYGYTF,TGTGCCAGCAGCCCGACAGGGGGCTACTATGGCTACACCTTC
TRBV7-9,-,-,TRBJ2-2,CASSLAQGTPYTGELFF,TGTGCCAGCAGCTTAGCGCAAGGGACACCCTACACCGGGGAGCTGTTTTTT
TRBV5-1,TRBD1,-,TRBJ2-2,CASSQDRAGTGELFF,TGCGCCAGCAGCCAGGACAGGGCCGGAACCGGGGAGCTGTTTTTT
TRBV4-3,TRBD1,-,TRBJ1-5,CASSLRTGQPQHF,TGCGCCAGCAGCCTACGGACAGGTCAGCCCCAGCATTTT
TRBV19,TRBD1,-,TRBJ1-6,CASSIQGAFAPLHF,TGTGCCAGTAGTATTCAGGGGGCTTTCGCACCCCTCCACTTT
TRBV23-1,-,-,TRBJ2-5,CASSQVKRGETQYF,TGCGCCAGCAGTCAAGTCAAAAGGGGAGAGACCCAGTACTTC
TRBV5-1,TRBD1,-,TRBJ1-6,CASSPAGGLSYNSPLHF,TGCGCCAGCAGCCCAGCAGGGGGCCTATCATATAATTCACCCCTCCACTTT
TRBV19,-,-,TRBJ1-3,CASSIRTGGSGNTIYF,TGTGCCAGTAGTATCCGCACAGGCGGCTCTGGAAACACCATATATTTT
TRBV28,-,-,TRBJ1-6,CASSRGWGSGNSPLHF,TGTGCCAGCAGTCGCGGATGGGGCTCAGGTAATTCACCCCTCCACTTT
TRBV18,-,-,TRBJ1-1,CASSPPRVPGMNTEAFF,TGTGCCAGCTCACCACCGAGAGTGCCCGGGATGAACACTGAAGCTTTCTTT
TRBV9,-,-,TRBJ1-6,CASSATGPLGALHF,TGTGCCAGCAGCGCGACAGGCCCCCTGGGGGCCCTCCACTTT
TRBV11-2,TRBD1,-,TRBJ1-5,CASSPGQGDQPQHF,TGTGCCAGCAGCCCGGGACAGGGCGATCAGCCCCAGCATTTT
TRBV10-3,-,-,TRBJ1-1,CAISLGGADTEAFF,TGTGCCATCAGCCTCGGGGGGGCGGACACTGAAGCTTTCTTT
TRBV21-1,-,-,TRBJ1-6,CASPKGQGRQSPLHF,TGTGCCAGCCCCAAAGGACAGGGAAGGCAATCACCCCTCCACTTT